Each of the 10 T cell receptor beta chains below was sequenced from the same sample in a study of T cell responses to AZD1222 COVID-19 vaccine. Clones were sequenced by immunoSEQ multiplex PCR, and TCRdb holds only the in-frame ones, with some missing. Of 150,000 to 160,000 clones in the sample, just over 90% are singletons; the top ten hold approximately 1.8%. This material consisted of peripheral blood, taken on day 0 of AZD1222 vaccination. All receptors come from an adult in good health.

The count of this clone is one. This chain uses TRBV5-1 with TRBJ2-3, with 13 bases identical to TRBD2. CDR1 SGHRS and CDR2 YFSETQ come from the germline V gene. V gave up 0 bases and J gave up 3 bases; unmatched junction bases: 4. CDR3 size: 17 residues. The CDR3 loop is CASSLGPTSGRTDTQYF. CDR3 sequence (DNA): TGCGCCAGCAGCTTGGGACCGACTAGCGGGAGGACAGATACGCAGTATTTT. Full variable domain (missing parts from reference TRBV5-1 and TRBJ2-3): KAGVTQTPRYLIKTRGQQVTLSCSPISGHRSVSWYQQTPGQGLQFLFEYFSETQRNKGNFPGRFSGRQFSNSRSEMNVSTLELGDSALYLCASSLGPTSGRTDTQYFGPGTRLTVL.

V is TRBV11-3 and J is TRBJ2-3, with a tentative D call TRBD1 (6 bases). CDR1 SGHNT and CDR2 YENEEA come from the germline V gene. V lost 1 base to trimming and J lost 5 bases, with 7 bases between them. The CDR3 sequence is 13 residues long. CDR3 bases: TGTGCCAGCAGCTTAGGGGGGCAAGATACGCAGTATTTT. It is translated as CASSLGGQDTQYF.

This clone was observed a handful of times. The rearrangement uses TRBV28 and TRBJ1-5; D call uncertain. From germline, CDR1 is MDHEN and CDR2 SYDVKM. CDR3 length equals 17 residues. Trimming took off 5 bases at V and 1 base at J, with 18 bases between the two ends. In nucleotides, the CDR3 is TGTGCCAGCAGTCCGCCGCCTAGGGTCCGCAGCAATCAGCCCCAGCATTTT. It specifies CASSPPPRVRSNQPQHF.

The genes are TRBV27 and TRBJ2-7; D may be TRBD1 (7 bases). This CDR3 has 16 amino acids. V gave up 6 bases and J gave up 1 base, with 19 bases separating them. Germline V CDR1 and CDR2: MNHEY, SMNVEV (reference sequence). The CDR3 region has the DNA TGTGCCAGCAGACAATGGATCCAGGGGGGATCCTACGAGCAGTACTTC. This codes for CASRQWIQGGSYEQYF.

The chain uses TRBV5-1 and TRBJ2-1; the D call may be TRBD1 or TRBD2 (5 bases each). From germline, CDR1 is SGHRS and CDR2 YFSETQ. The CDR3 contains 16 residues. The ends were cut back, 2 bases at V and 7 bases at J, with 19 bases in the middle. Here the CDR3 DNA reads TGCGCCAGCAGCTTTCCGGGGCATCAGAAAGTAAATGAGCAGTTCTTC. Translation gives CASSFPGHQKVNEQFF. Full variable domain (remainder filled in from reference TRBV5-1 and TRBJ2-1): KAGVTQTPRYLIKTRGQQVTLSCSPISGHRSVSWYQQTPGQGLQFLFEYFSETQRNKGNFPGRFSGRQFSNSRSEMNVSTLELGDSALYLCASSFPGHQKVNEQFFGPGTRLTVL.

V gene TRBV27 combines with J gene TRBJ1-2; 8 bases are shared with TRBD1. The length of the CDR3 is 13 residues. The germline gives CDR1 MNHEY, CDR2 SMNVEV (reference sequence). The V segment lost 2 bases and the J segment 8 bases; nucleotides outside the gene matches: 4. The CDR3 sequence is CASSLTGGSGYTF. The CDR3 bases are TGTGCCAGCAGTTTAACAGGGGGTAGCGGCTACACCTTC.

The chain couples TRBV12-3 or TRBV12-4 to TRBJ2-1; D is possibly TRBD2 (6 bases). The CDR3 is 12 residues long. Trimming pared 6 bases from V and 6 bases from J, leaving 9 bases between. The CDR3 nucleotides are TGTGCCAGCAGGCGACTAGTCAATGAGCAGTTCTTC. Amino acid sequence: CASRRLVNEQFF.

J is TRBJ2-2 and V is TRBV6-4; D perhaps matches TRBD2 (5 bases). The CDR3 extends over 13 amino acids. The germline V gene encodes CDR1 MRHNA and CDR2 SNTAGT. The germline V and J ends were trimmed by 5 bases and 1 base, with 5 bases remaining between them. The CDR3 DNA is TGTGCCAGCAGTAGCGGGAACACCGGGGAGCTGTTTTTT. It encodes CASSSGNTGELFF.

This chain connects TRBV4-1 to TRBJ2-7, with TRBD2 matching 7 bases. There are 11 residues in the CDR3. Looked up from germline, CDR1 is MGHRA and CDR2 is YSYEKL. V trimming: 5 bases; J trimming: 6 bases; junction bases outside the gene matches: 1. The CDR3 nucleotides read TGCGCCAGCAGCAGGGAGGGCGAGCAGTACTTC. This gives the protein CASSREGEQYF.

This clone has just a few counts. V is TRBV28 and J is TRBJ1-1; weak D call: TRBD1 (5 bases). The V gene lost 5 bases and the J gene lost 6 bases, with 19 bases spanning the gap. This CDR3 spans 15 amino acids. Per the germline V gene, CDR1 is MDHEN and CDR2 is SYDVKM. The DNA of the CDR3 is TGTGCCAGCAGTAAATCCCAGGGTGTGATCGCTGAAGCTTTCTTT. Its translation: CASSKSQGVIAEAFF.